This TCR beta chain was recorded in a study of blood T cell repertoires in COVID-19. V lost 3 bases and J lost 8; bases outside the gene matches: 7. Germline V lookup: CDR1 LGHDT, CDR2 YNNKEL (reference sequence). The CDR3 has 14 amino acids. Assay: immunoSEQ multiplex PCR; the TCRdb copy retains only in-frame clones and omits some. The repertoire holds 120,000 to 150,000 clones, with roughly 82% as singletons. This chain joins TRBV3-1 (or the pseudogene TRBV3-2) and TRBJ1-2; TRBD1 aligns across 9 bases. The TCR was taken from a human donor in a cohort sampled during active COVID-19. The sample comprised peripheral blood. The CDR3 here is CASSQEGQGGGYTF. The CDR3 bases are TGTGCCAGCAGCCAGGAGGGACAGGGAGGCGGCTACACCTTC.